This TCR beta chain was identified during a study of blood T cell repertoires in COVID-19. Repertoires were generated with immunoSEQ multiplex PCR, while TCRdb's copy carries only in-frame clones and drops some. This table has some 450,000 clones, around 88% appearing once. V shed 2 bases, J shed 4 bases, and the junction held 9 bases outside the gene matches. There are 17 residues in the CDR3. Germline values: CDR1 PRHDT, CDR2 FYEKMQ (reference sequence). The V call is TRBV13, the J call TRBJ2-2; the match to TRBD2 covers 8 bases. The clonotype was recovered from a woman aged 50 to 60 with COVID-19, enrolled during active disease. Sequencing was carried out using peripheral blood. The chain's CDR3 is CASSLIRAGGFTGELFF. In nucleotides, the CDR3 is TGTGCCAGCAGCTTAATTAGGGCGGGAGGATTCACCGGGGAGCTGTTTTTT.